What follows are 22 T cell receptor beta chains derived from one specimen sequenced in a study of T cell responses to AZD1222 COVID-19 vaccine. Sequencing used immunoSEQ multiplex PCR; TCRdb keeps in-frame clones, though not all of them. In the table there are 70,000 to 95,000 clones, roughly 90% of which are singletons. The specimen was peripheral blood, collected on day 0 of MenACWY control vaccination. The receptor source for this set is an adult in good health.

The CDR3 coding sequence is TGTGCCAGCAGTTTGAGGGAAAAACTGTTTTTT. As protein: CASSLREKLFF. The rearrangement joins TRBV28 to TRBJ1-4; no firm D call. The CDR3 covers 11 residues. Germline V gives CDR1 MDHEN, CDR2 SYDVKM. Trimming stripped 3 bases from V and 8 bases from J, with 4 bases between. The full variable domain, completed using reference TRBV28 and TRBJ1-4, is DVKVTQSSRYLVKRTGEKVFLECVQDMDHENMFWYRQDPGLGLRLIYFSYDVKMKEKGDIPEGYSVSREKKERFSLILESASTNQTSMYLCASSLREKLFFGSGTQLSVL.

The gene calls are TRBV5-4 and TRBJ2-1; D perhaps matches TRBD1 (6 bases). V lost 4 bases and J lost 5, with 16 bases in between. The CDR3 is 15 residues long. Looked up from germline, CDR1 is SGHNT and CDR2 is YYREEE (reference sequence). CDR3 residues: CASSTGQLSNNEQFF. In DNA, the CDR3 is TGTGCCAGCAGCACCGGACAGCTGTCGAACAATGAGCAGTTCTTC.

The chain is built from TRBV6-1 and TRBJ1-3; the D is unclear. V was shortened by 5 bases and J by 4 bases, with 3 bases between the two germline ends. The CDR3 loop spans 11 amino acids. From germline, CDR1 is MNHNS and CDR2 SASEGT. CDR3 in amino acids: CASSRGNTIYF. The CDR3 nucleotides are TGTGCCAGCAGTAGGGGAAACACCATATATTTT.

The genes are TRBV2 and TRBJ2-5; the match to TRBD2 covers 10 bases. CDR1 is SNHLY and CDR2 is FYNNEI in the germline V gene. V was clipped by 8 bases and J by 5 bases; unmatched bases: 8. CDR3 length: 14 residues. The CDR3, as DNA: TGTGCCAGCGAGGGACTAGCGTTTGGGGAGACCCAGTACTTC. Its protein is CASEGLAFGETQYF.

The V call is TRBV7-8, the J call TRBJ2-7, with 7 bases that match TRBD2. The junction had 7 bases not matched to a gene; V was cut back by 1 base and J by 1 base. This CDR3 spans 16 amino acids. Germline-derived CDR1 and CDR2 are SGHVS and FQNEAQ. CDR3 in amino acids: CASSLVASGLSYEQYF. CDR3 coding DNA: TGTGCCAGCAGCTTAGTGGCTAGCGGATTATCCTACGAGCAGTACTTC.

This chain's CDR3 is CASSPPGLRIQYF. DNA for the CDR3: TGTGCCAGCAGTCCGCCGGGACTCCGCATTCAGTACTTC. The chain joins TRBV3-1 (or the pseudogene TRBV3-2) to TRBJ2-4, with D perhaps matching TRBD2 (6 bases). V lost 6 bases to trimming and J lost 9 bases, with 15 bases between them. In germline, CDR1 is LGHDT, CDR2 YNNKEL (reference sequence). This CDR3 comprises 13 residues.

On this clone itself: Other DNA sequences in this specimen translate into the identical CDR3. The chain joins TRBV6-5 to TRBJ1-1; maybe TRBD1 (5 bases). The germline CDR1 and CDR2 sequences are MNHEY and SVGAGI. V was shortened by 4 bases and J by 0 bases, with 9 bases between the two germline ends. The CDR3 is made up of 14 amino acids. The CDR3 DNA follows: TGTGCCAGCAGTTCAGGACACTTGAACACTGAAGCTTTCTTT. Translated, it gives CASSSGHLNTEAFF.

V gene TRBV5-4 combines with J gene TRBJ2-3; 7 bases are shared with TRBD2. The CDR3 length is 15 residues. The ends lost 1 base at V and 1 base at J; junction bases unmatched: 3. From germline, CDR1 is SGHNT and CDR2 YYREEE (reference sequence). The CDR3 region has the DNA TGTGCCAGCAGCTTGAATGCGGGGGGCACAGATACGCAGTATTTT. Translation: CASSLNAGGTDTQYF.

This clone occurred once. The chain has TRBV19 and TRBJ1-3; D is unresolved. Germline CDR1 reads LNHDA; CDR2 reads SQIVND (reference sequence). The ends were cut back, 5 bases at V and 4 bases at J, with 12 bases in the middle. The CDR3 has 14 amino acids. CDR3 sequence (DNA): TGTGCCAGTAGTCCCACGACACGGGGAAACACCATATATTTT. Translation: CASSPTTRGNTIYF.

The V call is TRBV29-1, the J call TRBJ2-5; D may be TRBD2 (5 bases). The CDR3 contains 13 residues. CDR1 and CDR2 (germline): SQVTM, ANQGSEA. Deletions cut 2 bases from V and 2 bases from J, with 9 bases between. The CDR3 is CSVESRLQETQYF. CDR3 nucleotides: TGCAGCGTTGAATCCCGACTACAAGAGACCCAGTACTTC.

V usage is TRBV6-5 and J usage is TRBJ1-4; D is undetermined. The CDR3 spans 14 residues. The V and J ends lost 5 bases and 4 bases respectively, with 11 bases between them. The germline gives CDR1 MNHEY, CDR2 SVGAGI. CDR3 sequence reads: CASSLKGRNEKLFF. The CDR3 DNA reads as TGTGCCAGCAGTCTGAAAGGGCGTAATGAAAAACTGTTTTTT.

This rearrangement joins TRBV4-3 to TRBJ1-6; D possibly corresponds to TRBD1 (6 bases). Germline lookup yields CDR1 LGHNA and CDR2 YSLEER. V was shortened by 0 bases and J by 10 bases, with 13 bases between the two germline ends. This CDR3 has 15 residues. The CDR3 sequence is CASSQELGGWSPLHF. CDR3 nucleotides: TGCGCCAGCAGCCAAGAGTTGGGGGGCTGGTCACCCCTCCACTTT.

This chain connects TRBV4-3 to TRBJ2-1; no clear D. Looked up from germline, CDR1 is LGHNA and CDR2 is YSLEER. V was cut by 1 base and J by 10 bases, with 14 bases left in between. The CDR3 extends over 14 amino acids. CDR3 DNA: TGCGCCAGCAGCCAAGGGGAAGGGCTTGGAGAGCAGTTCTTC. Protein: CASSQGEGLGEQFF.

This clone has just one count. The chain is built from TRBV7-2 and TRBJ2-5; 10 nucleotides agree with TRBD2. The J segment lost 1 base and the V segment lost 4 bases, leaving 3 bases of the junction unmatched. The CDR3 has 15 amino acids. Germline V gene data show CDR1 as SGHTA and CDR2 as FQGNSA. The CDR3 nucleotides are TGTGCCAGCAGCTCCGGACTAGCGGCCCAAGAGACCCAGTACTTC. Residues: CASSSGLAAQETQYF.

The chain combines TRBV6-2 or TRBV6-3 with TRBJ1-1; D uncertain. The length of the CDR3 is 15 residues. CDR1 is MNHEY and CDR2 is SVGEGT in the germline V gene. Trimming shortened V by 4 bases and J by 0 bases, and 12 bases separated the two germline ends. CDR3 residues: CASSSPGSVNTEAFF. The CDR3 nucleotides read TGTGCCAGCAGTTCCCCGGGCAGCGTGAACACTGAAGCTTTCTTT.

The CDR3 sequence: CASSKDRGREKTQYF. The DNA for the CDR3 is TGTGCCAGCAGTAAGGACAGGGGGCGTGAAAAGACCCAGTACTTC. The V call is TRBV27, the J call TRBJ2-5, with 11 nucleotides matching TRBD1. The length of the CDR3 is 15 residues. CDR1 and CDR2 from the germline V gene are MNHEY and SMNVEV (reference sequence). V shed 5 bases and J 6 bases; nucleotides not matched to a gene: 8.

V usage is TRBV19 and J usage is TRBJ1-4, with D hard to call. This CDR3 has 13 amino acids. Germline lookup yields CDR1 LNHDA and CDR2 SQIVND (reference sequence). V dropped 5 bases and J dropped 8 bases, with 12 bases sitting between them. CDR3 DNA sequence: TGTGCCAGTAGTCCCGGGCCAAGGGAAAAACTGTTTTTT. Amino acid sequence: CASSPGPREKLFF.

The chain uses TRBV10-3 and TRBJ1-3; tentative D call: TRBD1 (5 bases). The CDR3 covers 17 residues. The germline V and J ends were trimmed by 2 bases and 2 bases, with 16 bases remaining between them. Looked up from germline, CDR1 is ENHRY and CDR2 is SYGVKD. The CDR3 spells CAISEPGGGGTGNTIYF. The DNA of the CDR3 is TGTGCCATCAGTGAGCCCGGGGGGGGAGGAACTGGAAACACCATATATTTT.

The J gene is TRBJ2-3, the V gene TRBV19; D assignment may be TRBD1 or TRBD2 (5 bases each). Germline V gene lookup returns CDR1 LNHDA and CDR2 SQIVND (reference sequence). This CDR3 region has 15 residues. Trimming stripped 4 bases from V and 1 base from J, with 12 bases between. CDR3 residues: CASSTGIGGTDTQYF. The CDR3 DNA reads TGTGCCAGTAGTACGGGGATAGGGGGCACAGATACGCAGTATTTT.

This chain joins TRBV11-2 and TRBJ2-5, with D perhaps assigned TRBD1 or TRBD2 (5 bases each). This CDR3 is 15 amino acids long. Germline V gene sequence: CDR1 SGHAT, CDR2 FQNNGV. Trimming shortened V by 2 bases and J by 2 bases, and 12 bases separated the two germline ends. CDR3 sequence: CASSLYGGLQETQYF. The CDR3 nucleotides read TGTGCCAGCAGCTTATATGGGGGATTACAAGAGACCCAGTACTTC.

The chain couples TRBV5-6 to TRBJ1-1; perhaps TRBD1 as D (6 bases). The germline V gene encodes CDR1 SGHDT and CDR2 YYEEEE. CDR3 length: 14 residues. V shed 4 bases and J shed 6 bases, with 16 bases lying between them. Written as DNA, the CDR3 is TGTGCCAGCAGCCACAGGGAAAGGTCTTCTGAAGCTTTCTTT. As protein: CASSHRERSSEAFF.

V gene TRBV7-8 combines with J gene TRBJ1-5; D is undetermined. The V gene's germline CDR1 is SGHVS and CDR2 FQNEAQ. Trimming removed 5 bases from V and 8 bases from J, with 22 bases in between. This CDR3 spans 16 amino acids. In DNA form, the CDR3 reads TGTGCCAGCAGCCTAGGAATTATTTCCGGTCTTGAGCCCCAGCATTTT. Translation: CASSLGIISGLEPQHF.